This T cell receptor beta chain is from a study of shared clonotypes between healthy human individuals. Study-level results: Richness estimates generally favored naive over memory subsets. The study's rarefaction showed incomplete sorted-subset sequencing despite large depth.

Every donor, a Caucasian adult, lived in Nashville, Tennessee. From CD4+ cells came CD45RA+ naive and CD45RA-negative memory subsets. Produced via immunoSEQ multiplex PCR; TCRdb's table is partial and in-frame only. This table has around 1,100,000 clones, 70% to 80% appearing once. This clone was counted only a few times. Its antigen is undetermined. The CDR3 runs 13 residues. Trimming took off 5 bases at V and 4 bases at J, with 11 bases between the two ends. CDR1 is LNHDA, CDR2 SQIVND, per germline (reference sequence). The chain couples TRBV19 to TRBJ1-1, with D possibly matching TRBD1 (5 bases). Material for sequencing was memory CD4+ T cells from PBMCs. Regarding subset: CD45RA-negative fraction. The TCR comes from a man aged 18 to 29 in good health. Some clones in this sample may be carry-over from other donors' samples. In nucleotides, the CDR3 is TGTGCCAGTAGTCCACGGGGCGCCACTGAAGCTTTCTTT. Translating gives CASSPRGATEAFF.